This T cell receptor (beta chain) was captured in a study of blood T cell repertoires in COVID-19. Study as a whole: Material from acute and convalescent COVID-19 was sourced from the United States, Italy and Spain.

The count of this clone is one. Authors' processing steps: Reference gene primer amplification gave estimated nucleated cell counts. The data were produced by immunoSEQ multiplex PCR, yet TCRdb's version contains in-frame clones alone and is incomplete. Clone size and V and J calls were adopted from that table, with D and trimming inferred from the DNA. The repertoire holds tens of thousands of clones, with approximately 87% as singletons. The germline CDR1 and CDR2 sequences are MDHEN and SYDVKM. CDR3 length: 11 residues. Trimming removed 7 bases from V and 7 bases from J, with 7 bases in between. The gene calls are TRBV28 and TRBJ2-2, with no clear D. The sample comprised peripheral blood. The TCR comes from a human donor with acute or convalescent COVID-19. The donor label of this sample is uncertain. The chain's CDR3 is CASTAIGELFF. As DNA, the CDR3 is TGTGCCAGCACCGCTATCGGGGAGCTGTTTTTT.